This T cell receptor beta chain is drawn from a study of shared clonotypes between healthy human individuals. Findings and caveats of the study: Apart from blood, nothing was sampled; tissue repertoires likely differ.

All of the donors resided in Nashville, Tennessee, and each was a Caucasian adult. Researchers partitioned CD4+ cells into CD45RA+ naive and CD45RA-negative memory subsets. Worth noting for this clone: Antigen: not known.

Each subset's genomic DNA was split evenly across several immunoSEQ plates. Method: immunoSEQ multiplex PCR; TCRdb's copy keeps in-frame clones and lacks some. The sample holds roughly 330,000 clones, roughly 70% seen once. This receptor was obtained from a man in his thirties or forties in good health. The sequencing sample was made of memory CD4+ T cells sorted from blood. Subset of the sample: CD45RA-negative fraction.

DNA of the CDR3: TGTGCCAGCAGTCCGACTAGCGGGAGGGCCTCGTACACCGGGGAGCTGTTTTTT. Amino acids: CASSPTSGRASYTGELFF. The rearrangement links TRBV27 to TRBJ2-2, with 14 bases that match TRBD2. CDR1 and CDR2 from the germline V gene are MNHEY and SMNVEV (reference sequence). J was trimmed by 3 bases and V by 5 bases; bases with no gene match: 8. The CDR3 length is 18 residues.